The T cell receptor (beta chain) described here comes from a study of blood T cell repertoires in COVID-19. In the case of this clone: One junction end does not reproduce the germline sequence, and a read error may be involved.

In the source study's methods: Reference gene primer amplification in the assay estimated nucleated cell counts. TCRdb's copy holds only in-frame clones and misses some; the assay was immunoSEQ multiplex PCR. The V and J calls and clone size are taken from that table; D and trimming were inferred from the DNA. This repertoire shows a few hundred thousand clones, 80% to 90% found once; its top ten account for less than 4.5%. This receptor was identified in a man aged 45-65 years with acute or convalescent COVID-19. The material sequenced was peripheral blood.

This chain's CDR3 is CARSPGGAGRPDEKLFF. DNA for the CDR3: TGCGCCCGCAGCCCGGGGGGGGCAGGGAGGCCGGATGAAAAACTGTTTTTT. This sequence joins TRBV4-1 and TRBJ1-4; tentatively, D is TRBD1 (6 bases). This CDR3 spans 17 amino acids. The germline CDR1 and CDR2 sequences are MGHRA and YSYEKL.